The present T cell receptor (beta chain) was sequenced within a study of blood T cell repertoires in COVID-19. Trimming stripped 1 base from V and 8 bases from J, with 2 bases between. The germline CDR1 and CDR2 sequences are MGHRA and YSYEKL. There are 11 residues in the CDR3. A single count supports this clone. Some clones are missing from TCRdb's copy, which holds only in-frame ones; the method was immunoSEQ multiplex PCR. Found here are more than 100,000 clones, roughly 80% of them singletons; the top ten hold about 1.3%. The TCR sequence derives from a man in his 60s with acute or convalescent COVID-19. The J gene is TRBJ2-2, the V gene TRBV4-1; D gene uncertain. The sequenced sample was peripheral blood. Here the CDR3 reads CASSQVGELFF. CDR3 DNA: TGCGCCAGCAGCCAAGTAGGGGAGCTGTTTTTT.